This T cell receptor beta chain was observed in a study of T cells in tuberculosis. Across the study: Sequenced TCRs come from CD1B-GMM tetramer-binding T cells.

From germline, CDR1 is SGHAT and CDR2 FQNNGV. V lost 4 bases and J lost 5; bases outside the gene matches: 7. The CDR3 length is 15 residues. Sorting used thawed, overnight-rested PBMC stained with anti-CD3, a viability dye and GMM-loaded CD1B tetramer. C32 glucose monomycolate from Rhodococcus equi was loaded onto the CD1B tetramers. CD14-expressing monocytes were removed from PBMC before cryopreservation and sorting. The protocol was immunoSEQ multiplex PCR, while the TCRdb copy is restricted to in-frame clones and leaves out a portion. The data contain 88,000 or so clones, approximately 91% of them singletons.

The gene calls are TRBV11-2 and TRBJ2-3, with 9 bases aligning to TRBD1. The specimen was CD1b-GMM tetramer-negative cells sorted from PBMCs. This TCR was sampled from an adult woman with latent tuberculosis. CDR3 bases: TGTGCCAGCAGCTCACTCCTGGACAGGGGAGATACGCAGTATTTT. Translated: CASSSLLDRGDTQYF. Complete variable domain (other parts from reference TRBV11-2 and TRBJ2-3): EAGVAQSPRYKIIEKRQSVAFWCNPISGHATLYWYQQILGQGPKLLIQFQNNGVVDDSQLPKDRFSAERLKGVDSTLKIQPAKLEDSAVYLCASSSLLDRGDTQYFGPGTRLTVL.